The 11 T cell receptor beta chains listed next were all sequenced from one sample in a study of shared T cell receptors in the human thymus. The table came from immunoSEQ multiplex PCR; TCRdb's copy has only in-frame clones and leaves some out. The data show 650,000 to 950,000 clones, with 70% to 90% seen just once and roughly 0.01% held by the top ten. Another study also made use of these data, one on human thymus T cells.

The material sequenced was thymocytes. Receptors originate from a girl less than two years old with a congenital heart defect.

This rearrangement joins TRBV13 to TRBJ2-2; the match to TRBD1 covers 8 bases. This CDR3 spans 16 amino acids. Germline CDR1 and CDR2: PRHDT and FYEKMQ (reference sequence). Trimming removed 4 bases from V and 5 bases from J; junction bases left unmatched: 9. CDR3 bases: TGTGCCAGCAGCTATTCAGGGGGCCCACAGACCGGGGAGCTGTTTTTT. Amino acid sequence: CASSYSGGPQTGELFF.

The genes are TRBV6-6 and TRBJ1-5; 9 positions agree with TRBD1. In germline, CDR1 is MNHNY, CDR2 SVGAGI (reference sequence). V lost 4 bases, J lost 4 bases, and 5 bases stayed unmatched. The CDR3 contains 15 residues. The CDR3 DNA is TGTGCCAGCAGTTCCACCGGGACAGGGAATCAGCCCCAGCATTTT. The encoded protein is CASSSTGTGNQPQHF.

The chain combines TRBV28 with TRBJ1-1; the D gene is possibly TRBD1 (6 bases). Trimming removed 4 bases at V and 1 base at J, with 22 bases between. This CDR3 has 18 residues. Germline assignment: CDR1 MDHEN and CDR2 SYDVKM. The CDR3: CASSSPLAKADRNTEAFF. The CDR3 region has the DNA TGTGCCAGCAGTTCACCTTTAGCCAAAGCGGACAGGAACACTGAAGCTTTCTTT.

Regarding this clone: A junction boundary mismatches the germline segment, possibly from a read error. The V and J genes are TRBV6-1 and TRBJ2-7, with D unresolved. There are 16 residues in the CDR3. Germline loops: CDR1 MNHNS, CDR2 SASEGT. CDR3 DNA: TGTGCCGGCAGTGAATTTACGTCCCTGGGCCTTTACGAGCAGTACTTC. Its protein product is CAGSEFTSLGLYEQYF.

V and J are TRBV27 and TRBJ2-3; TRBD2 matches at 12 bases. The length of the CDR3 is 16 residues. The germline V gene has CDR1 MNHEY and CDR2 SMNVEV (reference sequence). V shed 6 bases and J 0 bases; nucleotides not matched to a gene: 4. The CDR3 nucleotides read TGTGCCAGCAGCTATCTAGCGGGGGGGAGCACAGATACGCAGTATTTT. This sequence encodes CASSYLAGGSTDTQYF.

The chain couples TRBV28 to TRBJ1-2; D uncertain. Germline V CDR1 and CDR2: MDHEN, SYDVKM. The ends were cut back, 2 bases at V and 4 bases at J, with 14 bases in the middle. This CDR3 has 15 residues. CDR3 sequence (DNA): TGTGCCAGCAGTTTAGGACTGGGTCGGGCCTATGGCTACACCTTC. Protein: CASSLGLGRAYGYTF.

Here the CDR3 DNA reads TGCGCCAGCGCCTTAGGGACGGGAGATAATTCACCCCTCCACTTT. It yields the protein CASALGTGDNSPLHF. The chain is built from TRBV5-1 and TRBJ1-6; D possibly corresponds to TRBD1 (5 bases). Trimming pared 7 bases from V and 5 bases from J, leaving 16 bases between. There are 15 residues in the CDR3. Germline CDR1 SGHRS, CDR2 YFSETQ. The full variable domain, its missing parts supplied by reference TRBV5-1 and TRBJ1-6, is KAGVTQTPRYLIKTRGQQVTLSCSPISGHRSVSWYQQTPGQGLQFLFEYFSETQRNKGNFPGRFSGRQFSNSRSEMNVSTLELGDSALYLCASALGTGDNSPLHFGNGTRLTVT.

The chain uses TRBV7-9 and TRBJ2-7; no clear D. Germline assignment: CDR1 SEHNR and CDR2 FQNEAQ (reference sequence). Trimming took 4 bases from V and 4 from J, leaving 20 bases between them. The CDR3 runs to 16 residues. The CDR3: CASSSYRATSVYEQYF. CDR3 in DNA: TGTGCCAGCAGCTCATACCGCGCCACGAGCGTTTACGAGCAGTACTTC.

The chain has TRBV10-3 and TRBJ1-2, with D unresolved. This CDR3 spans 14 amino acids. Germline assignment: CDR1 ENHRY and CDR2 SYGVKD. Trimming took off 6 bases at V and 3 bases at J, with 14 bases between the two ends. Here the CDR3 DNA reads TGTGCCATCAGGCCCCGAGGAGTCCACTATGGCTACACCTTC. Its protein is CAIRPRGVHYGYTF.

The chain couples TRBV27 to TRBJ1-2; weak D call: TRBD1 (6 bases). V shed 6 bases and J shed 3 bases, with 14 bases lying between them. This CDR3 has 14 residues. Germline loops: CDR1 MNHEY, CDR2 SMNVEV (reference sequence). This CDR3 reads CASSPRQVHYGYTF. CDR3 sequence (DNA): TGTGCCAGCAGCCCCAGACAGGTGCACTATGGCTACACCTTC.

The rearrangement uses TRBV9 and TRBJ1-2, with 7 nucleotides matching TRBD1. This CDR3 region has 17 residues. V trimming: 0 bases; J trimming: 2 bases; junction bases outside the gene matches: 10. The V gene's germline CDR1 is SGDLS and CDR2 YYNGEE. CDR3 protein: CASSVAGDSSSNYGYTF. The CDR3 bases are TGTGCCAGCAGCGTAGCGGGGGACAGCTCCTCGAACTATGGCTACACCTTC. Full variable domain (outside the CDR3, taken from reference TRBV9 and TRBJ1-2): DSGVTQTPKHLITATGQRVTLRCSPRSGDLSVYWYQQSLDQGLQFLIQYYNGEERAKGNILERFSAQQFPDLHSELNLSSLELGDSALYFCASSVAGDSSSNYGYTFGSGTRLTVV.